Below are 21 T cell receptor beta chains sequenced from a single sample in a study of tumor-infiltrating lymphocytes in oesophageal squamous cell carcinoma (dated by TCRdb to about 2016). The library relied on PCR. Sequencing instrument: Illumina HiSeq 2000. The public reads were reanalyzed by TCRdb: fastp trimming at Q25, MiXCR alignment, in-frame beta chains only. CDR3 protein sequences are deduplicated, and each keeps its most common genes and DNA. Present in this sample are roughly 20,000 distinct CDR3 sequences, 30% to 50% of which were seen just once. The ten largest clones capture about 6.8% of the sample. The source material was blood. These receptor sequences come from a male donor with esophageal squamous cell carcinoma.

At least ten counts were recorded for this clonotype. The chain links TRBV2 to TRBJ2-3, with TRBD2 identical over 11 bases. Trimming cost V 2 bases and J 7 bases; bases outside gene matches: 5. Germline CDR1 reads SNHLY; CDR2 reads FYNNEI. The CDR3 contains 15 residues. CDR3 protein: CASSESSGGANTQYF. The CDR3 bases are TGTGCCAGCAGTGAAAGTAGCGGGGGGGCGAATACGCAGTATTTT.

With regard to this clonotype: One end of the junction is discordant with germline, which a read error may explain. The chain combines TRBV6-4 with TRBJ1-3; 12 bases agree with TRBD1. CDR1 is MRHNA, CDR2 SNTAGT, per germline. There are 18 residues in the CDR3. The CDR3 DNA sequence: TGTGCCAGCAGTTACTCCGGGACAGGGGGCGCGAATGGAAACACCATATATTTT. Translated, it gives CASSYSGTGGANGNTIYF.

V gene TRBV28 combines with J gene TRBJ2-4; D is unclear. The assigned J gene may be wrong: the sequence end matches TRBJ2-1 better. Looked up from germline, CDR1 is MDHEN and CDR2 is SYDVKM. The CDR3 consists of 12 residues. As DNA, the CDR3 is TGTGCCAGCAGTTTGGGTCATAATGAGCAGTTCTTC. It codes for CASSLGHNEQFF.

This chain links TRBV27 with TRBJ2-5; the match to TRBD2 covers 7 bases. The DNA end lines up better with TRBJ2-1; the J call may be wrong. Germline V gene data show CDR1 as MNHEY and CDR2 as SMNVEV (reference sequence). CDR3 length: 13 residues. The CDR3 DNA reads TGTGCCAGCAGGGGGCAGGGAGGGCACGAGCAGTTCTTC. Translation: CASRGQGGHEQFF.

This chain links TRBV6-2 or TRBV6-3 with TRBJ2-3, with 7 bases lining up with TRBD2. This CDR3 has 15 amino acids. Looked up from germline, CDR1 is MNHEY and CDR2 is SVGEGT. V shed 2 bases, J shed 0 bases, and the junction held 2 bases outside the gene matches. The DNA for the CDR3 is TGTGCCAGCAGTTACGGGGGGGTGAGCACAGATACGCAGTATTTT. Its protein product is CASSYGGVSTDTQYF.

Of note for this clonotype: It may be a read error: a sequence one base away is much more abundant. J is TRBJ2-1 and V is TRBV5-1, with TRBD2 as a possible D gene (6 bases). Germline lookup yields CDR1 SGHRS and CDR2 YFSETQ. V was pared by 4 bases and J by 10 bases, with 18 bases between. This CDR3 has 14 residues. The CDR3 sequence: CASSTREEIHEQFF. The CDR3, as DNA: TGCGCCAGCAGCACCAGGGAGGAGATCCACGAGCAGTTCTTC.

The CDR3 sequence: CASSEKLGGDLTDTQYF. The CDR3 coding sequence is TGTGCCAGCAGTGAAAAACTTGGGGGGGATCTCACAGATACGCAGTATTTT. The rearrangement uses TRBV6-1 and TRBJ2-3; TRBD2 matches 7 bases. The germline V gene has CDR1 MNHNS and CDR2 SASEGT. The CDR3 extends over 17 amino acids. Trimming cost V 2 bases and J 2 bases; bases outside gene matches: 10.

Many counts were recorded for this clonotype. The rearrangement uses TRBV6-6 and TRBJ1-2, with 10 positions matching TRBD1. The V and J ends lost 3 bases and 3 bases, in that order; junction bases with no gene match: 22. CDR3 length: 21 residues. CDR1 and CDR2 from the germline V gene are MNHNY and SVGAGI (reference sequence). DNA of the CDR3: TGTGCCAGCAGTTATCGATTGCCCTACTTAGCTGGGACAGGGGAACACTATGGCTACACCTTC. This sequence encodes CASSYRLPYLAGTGEHYGYTF.

As regards this clonotype: A much larger clone sits a single nucleotide away, making a read error possible. V is TRBV10-1 and J is TRBJ2-3, with D possibly TRBD2 on 5 matching bases. The germline V gene encodes CDR1 WNHNN and CDR2 SYGVQD (reference sequence). The CDR3 is 13 residues long. Trimming took 5 bases from V and 14 from J, leaving 20 bases between them. This chain's CDR3 is CASSFDGSGELYF. CDR3 DNA: TGCGCCAGCAGTTTCGATGGGTCCGGGGAGCTGTATTTT.

This clonotype was observed at least ten times. This rearrangement joins TRBV5-4 to TRBJ2-3; 15 bases match TRBD2. CDR1 and CDR2 from the germline V gene are SGHNT and YYREEE (reference sequence). J lost 7 bases, V lost 5 bases, and 5 bases had no gene match. CDR3 length: 15 amino acids. CDR3 residues: CASRGGLAGGYTQYF. The CDR3 DNA reads TGTGCCAGCAGGGGGGGACTAGCGGGGGGATATACGCAGTATTTT.

The V and J genes are TRBV7-6 and TRBJ2-7; no reliable D call. Germline-derived CDR1 and CDR2 are SGHVS and FNYEAQ. CDR3 length equals 13 residues. Trimming pared 2 bases from V and 2 bases from J, leaving 7 bases between. The CDR3 coding sequence is TGTGCCAGCAGCTTAAATGTGGCCTACGAGCAGTACTTC. Its protein is CASSLNVAYEQYF.

Regarding this clonotype: A much larger clonotype is one base distant, so this may be a read error. No conserved phenylalanine or tryptophan is present at the end of the CDR3, so a read error is the likely explanation. The chain couples TRBV6-1 to TRBJ2-5; TRBD2 is a possible D gene (6 bases). The J call is doubtful: the DNA matches TRBJ2-1 better. The CDR3 has 12 residues. Looked up from germline, CDR1 is MNHNS and CDR2 is SASEGT. CDR3 sequence (DNA): TGTGCCAGCAGTTCGGGAGTCTGGGAGCAGTTCTTA. This translates into CASSSGVWEQFL.

V and J are TRBV20-1 and TRBJ1-1; D not resolved. The CDR3 consists of 16 residues. Germline CDR1 DFQATT, CDR2 SNEGSKA (reference sequence). Trimming took 1 base from V and 0 from J, leaving 15 bases between them. The CDR3 is CSARVLGMDLNTEAFF. The CDR3 DNA reads as TGCAGTGCTAGAGTCCTCGGGATGGACCTGAACACTGAAGCTTTCTTT.

This clonotype has at least ten counts. The chain uses TRBV27 and TRBJ2-2; TRBD1 agrees at 8 bases. CDR3 length: 16 amino acids. In germline, CDR1 is MNHEY, CDR2 SMNVEV (reference sequence). The junction had 10 bases not matched to a gene; V was cut back by 6 bases and J by 4 bases. Written as DNA, the CDR3 is TGTGCCAGCAGCCCCGGAGGGACAGGCGTCACCGGGGAGCTGTTTTTT. It translates to CASSPGGTGVTGELFF.

In its sample, this clonotype was seen many times. The chain employs TRBV4-2 and TRBJ2-7; 11 bases are shared with TRBD2. This CDR3 spans 16 amino acids. Germline loops: CDR1 LGHNA, CDR2 YNFKEQ. J was trimmed by 6 bases and V by 0 bases; bases with no gene match: 7. The CDR3 region is CASSQDQTSGTGEQYF. The CDR3 coding sequence is TGTGCCAGCAGCCAAGATCAGACTAGCGGGACGGGCGAGCAGTACTTC.

Within the sample, this clonotype is medium-sized. The chain couples TRBV6-4 to TRBJ2-1; D remains ambiguous. CDR1 and CDR2 (germline): MRHNA, SNTAGT. This CDR3 is 13 amino acids long. Trimming removed 3 bases at V and 7 bases at J, with 10 bases between. CDR3 residues: CASSEKLENEQFF. Here the CDR3 DNA reads TGTGCCAGCAGTGAGAAGCTGGAGAATGAGCAGTTCTTC.

The chain recombines TRBV5-6 with TRBJ2-5; 9 bases fit TRBD2. Germline CDR1 SGHDT, CDR2 YYEEEE. The CDR3 is 15 amino acids. The trim removed 0 bases at V and 5 bases at J, leaving 5 bases unmatched. The CDR3 loop is CASSLGTSDLETQYF. In DNA, the CDR3 is TGTGCCAGCAGCTTGGGGACTAGCGATCTCGAGACCCAGTACTTC.

As DNA, the CDR3 is TGTGCCAGTAGTCCAGGGAGGGGCGCAACTAGGAGGGCTGAAGCTTTCTTT. Its protein is CASSPGRGATRRAEAFF. The chain recombines TRBV19 with TRBJ1-1, with D possibly TRBD1 on 5 matching bases. V lost 5 bases and J lost 6, with 25 bases in between. CDR1 LNHDA and CDR2 SQIVND come from the germline V gene (reference sequence). The CDR3 runs to 17 residues.

This clonotype has only a few counts. The chain has TRBV6-1 and TRBJ2-3; TRBD1 agrees at 12 bases. TRBJ2-1 explains the end of the DNA better; the J call may be wrong. The CDR3 loop spans 14 amino acids. The V gene's germline CDR1 is MNHNS and CDR2 SASEGT. CDR3 sequence reads: CASRWGQGAHEQFF. CDR3 DNA: TGTGCCAGCAGGTGGGGACAGGGGGCCCACGAGCAGTTCTTC.

The rearrangement joins TRBV6-1 to TRBJ2-3, with 8 bases lining up with TRBD2. The CDR3 totals 17 residues. CDR1 is MNHNS, CDR2 SASEGT, per germline. The junction had 12 bases not matched to a gene; V was cut back by 7 bases and J by 0 bases. The CDR3 loop reads CASIRGRVAGSTDTQYF. CDR3 sequence (DNA): TGTGCCAGCATCAGGGGTAGGGTAGCGGGAAGCACAGATACGCAGTATTTT.

This clonotype was detected many times. The chain employs TRBV12-3 or TRBV12-4 and TRBJ1-1; D ambiguous. V was pared by 4 bases and J by 3 bases, with 24 bases between. This CDR3 spans 18 amino acids. As DNA, the CDR3 is TGTGCCAGCAGTTCCCAGCTCTCGGTTGGAGTGTTGGACACTGAAGCTTTCTTT. This translates into CASSSQLSVGVLDTEAFF.